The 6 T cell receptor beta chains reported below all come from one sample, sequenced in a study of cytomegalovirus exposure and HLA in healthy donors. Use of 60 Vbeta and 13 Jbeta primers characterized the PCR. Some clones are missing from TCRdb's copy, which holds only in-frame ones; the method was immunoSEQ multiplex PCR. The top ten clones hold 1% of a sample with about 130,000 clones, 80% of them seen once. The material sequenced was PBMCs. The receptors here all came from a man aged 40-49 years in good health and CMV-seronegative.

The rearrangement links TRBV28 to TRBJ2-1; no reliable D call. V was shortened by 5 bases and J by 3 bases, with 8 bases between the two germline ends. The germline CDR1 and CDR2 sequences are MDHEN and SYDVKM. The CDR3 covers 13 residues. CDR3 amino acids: CASSPSFYNEQFF. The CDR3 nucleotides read TGTGCCAGCAGTCCCTCCTTCTACAATGAGCAGTTCTTC.

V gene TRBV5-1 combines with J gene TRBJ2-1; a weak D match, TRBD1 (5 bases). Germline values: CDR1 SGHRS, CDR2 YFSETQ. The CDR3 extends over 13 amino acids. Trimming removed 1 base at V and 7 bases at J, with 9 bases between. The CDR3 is CASSLSRGNEQFF. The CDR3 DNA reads TGCGCCAGCAGCTTGTCTAGGGGTAATGAGCAGTTCTTC. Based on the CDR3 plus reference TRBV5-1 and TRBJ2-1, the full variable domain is KAGVTQTPRYLIKTRGQQVTLSCSPISGHRSVSWYQQTPGQGLQFLFEYFSETQRNKGNFPGRFSGRQFSNSRSEMNVSTLELGDSALYLCASSLSRGNEQFFGPGTRLTVL.

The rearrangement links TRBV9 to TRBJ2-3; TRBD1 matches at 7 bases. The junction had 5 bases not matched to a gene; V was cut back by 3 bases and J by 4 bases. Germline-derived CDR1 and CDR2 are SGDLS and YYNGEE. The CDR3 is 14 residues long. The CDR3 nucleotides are TGTGCCAGCAGCGCCCCGGGACAGTCAGATACGCAGTATTTT. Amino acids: CASSAPGQSDTQYF.

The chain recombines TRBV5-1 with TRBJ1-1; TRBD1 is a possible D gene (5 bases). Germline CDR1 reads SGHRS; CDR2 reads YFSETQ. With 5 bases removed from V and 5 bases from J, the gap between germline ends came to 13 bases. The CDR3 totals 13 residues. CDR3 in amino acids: CASRQSGNTEAFF. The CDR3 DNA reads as TGCGCCAGCAGACAATCAGGGAATACTGAAGCTTTCTTT.

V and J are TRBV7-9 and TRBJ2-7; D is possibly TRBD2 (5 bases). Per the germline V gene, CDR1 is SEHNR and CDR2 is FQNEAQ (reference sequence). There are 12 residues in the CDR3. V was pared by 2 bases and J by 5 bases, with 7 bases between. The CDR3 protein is CASSLPGNEQYF. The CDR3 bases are TGTGCCAGCAGCTTACCGGGGAACGAGCAGTACTTC.

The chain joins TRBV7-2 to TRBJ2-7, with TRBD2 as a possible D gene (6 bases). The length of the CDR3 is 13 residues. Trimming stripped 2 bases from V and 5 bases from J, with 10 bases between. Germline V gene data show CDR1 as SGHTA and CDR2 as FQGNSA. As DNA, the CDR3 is TGTGCCAGCAGCTTACAGGGAGGACACGAGCAGTACTTC. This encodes CASSLQGGHEQYF.